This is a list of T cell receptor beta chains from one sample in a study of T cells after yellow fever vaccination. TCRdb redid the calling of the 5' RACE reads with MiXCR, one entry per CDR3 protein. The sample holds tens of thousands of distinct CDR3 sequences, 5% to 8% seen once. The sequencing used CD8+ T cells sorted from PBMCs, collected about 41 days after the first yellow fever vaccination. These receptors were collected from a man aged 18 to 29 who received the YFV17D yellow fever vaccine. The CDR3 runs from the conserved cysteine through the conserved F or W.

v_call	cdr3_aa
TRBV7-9	CASSLMAEAFF
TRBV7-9	CASSLPTGSPYEQYF
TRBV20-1	CSAREFPGGAGYEQYF
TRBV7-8	CASSFQRGDTQYF
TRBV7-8	CASRPDPAKTQYF
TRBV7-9	CASSPFHAYEQYF
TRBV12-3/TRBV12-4	CASSTTGETQYF
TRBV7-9	CASSPPTVPYGYTF
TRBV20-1	CSALTVTPSGNYGYTF
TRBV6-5	CASSYSVISNQPQHF
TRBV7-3	CASRNVGGELFF
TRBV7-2	CASSEWTVLGEETQYF
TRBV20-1	CSASKGSSYEQYF
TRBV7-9	CASSQVFSGDAYGYTF
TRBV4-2	CASSQERAMGADTQYF
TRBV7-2	CATRQIAGNTIYF
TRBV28	CASRTTGTRIAKNIQYF
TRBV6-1	CASQGGPDTQYF
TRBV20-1	CSTSTGENTEAFF
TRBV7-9	CASRLGAGTEAFF
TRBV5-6	CASTEGGFVKTQYF
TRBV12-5	CASGPGTGVVEQYF
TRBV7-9	CASSPPGAPSGPQHF
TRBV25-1	CASEGVSYEQYF
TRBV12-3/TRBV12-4	CASSLGTSVFTDTQYF
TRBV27	CASRITGSNSPLHF
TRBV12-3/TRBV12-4	CASSMTGFNTEAFF
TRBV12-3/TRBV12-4	CASSFGRLTEAFF
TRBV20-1	CSARVPGQGPYGYTF
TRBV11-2	CASSFTGDEKLFF
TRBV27	CASSFKGPKNIQYF
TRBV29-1	CSVHRPGLAGEQETQYF
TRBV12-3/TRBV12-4	CASSRTLGHEQYF
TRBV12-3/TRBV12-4	CAITEIGGFTDTQYF
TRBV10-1	CARGSRSPEQFF
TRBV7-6	CASSFTGGTDTQYF
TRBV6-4	CASSDTGTATDTQYF
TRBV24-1	CAASQVNTGELFF
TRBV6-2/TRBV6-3	CASSSWTGGNEQFF
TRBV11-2	CASSFRDMEVLAKNIQYF
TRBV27	CASSLSIPAVRNTEAFF
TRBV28	CASSFFVGMYPAIRNSPLHF
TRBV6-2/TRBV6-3	CASSQDTGVRLYEQYF
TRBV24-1	CATSDLADNEQFF
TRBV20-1	CSATSGLAGGLRGDTQYF
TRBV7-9	CASSSYNNQDTQYF
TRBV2	CASIKQDYGYTF
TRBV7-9	CASSPPLAGGDTDTQYF
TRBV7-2	CASSLWAYETQYF
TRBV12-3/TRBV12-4	CASSDPGQGGAGNTIYF
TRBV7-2	CATKRLAGDKDTQYF
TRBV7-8	CASSFPGTGGINTEAFF
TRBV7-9	CASSLPGANVLTF
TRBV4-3	CASSQRGAEAFF